Listed below are T cell receptor beta chains from one sample, sequenced in a study of control samples from healthy donors and cancer patients. Assay: immunoSEQ multiplex PCR; the TCRdb copy retains only in-frame clones and omits some. The sample consists of approximately 86,000 clones, 86% of them appearing once. The sample taken for sequencing was blood. These receptors were taken from a man aged 25 to 40 in good health. Both conserved end residues are part of each CDR3. Some rows have no size entry. The others give once, few or many, or a class for an expanded clone.

>TRBJ2-5|-|TRBV11-2
CASSLTGNPETQYF
>TRBJ2-7|few|TRBV7-6
CASSSRQNYEQYF
>TRBJ1-2|-|TRBV3-1/TRBV3-2
CASSLDGLYGYTF
>TRBJ1-1|-|TRBV4-1
CASSLGRGGLEAFF
>TRBJ2-7|few|TRBV5-1
CASSLGTGTAYEQYF
>TRBJ2-6|-|TRBV29-1
CSVEREGVGVLTF
>TRBJ2-3|-|TRBV6-5
CASSRTSGGQDTQYF
>TRBJ1-2|-|TRBV7-9
CASSLVVLRDSSYGYTF
>TRBJ2-3|once|TRBV6-4
CASGPLAGSPADTQYF
>TRBJ2-2|once|TRBV12-3/TRBV12-4
CASRIITGELFF
>TRBJ1-2|-|TRBV5-1
CASSPEGSPGGYTF
>TRBJ2-3|-|TRBV10-3
CAITRGPTDTQYF
>TRBJ2-1|-|TRBV12-5
CASGPWGRGYNEQFF